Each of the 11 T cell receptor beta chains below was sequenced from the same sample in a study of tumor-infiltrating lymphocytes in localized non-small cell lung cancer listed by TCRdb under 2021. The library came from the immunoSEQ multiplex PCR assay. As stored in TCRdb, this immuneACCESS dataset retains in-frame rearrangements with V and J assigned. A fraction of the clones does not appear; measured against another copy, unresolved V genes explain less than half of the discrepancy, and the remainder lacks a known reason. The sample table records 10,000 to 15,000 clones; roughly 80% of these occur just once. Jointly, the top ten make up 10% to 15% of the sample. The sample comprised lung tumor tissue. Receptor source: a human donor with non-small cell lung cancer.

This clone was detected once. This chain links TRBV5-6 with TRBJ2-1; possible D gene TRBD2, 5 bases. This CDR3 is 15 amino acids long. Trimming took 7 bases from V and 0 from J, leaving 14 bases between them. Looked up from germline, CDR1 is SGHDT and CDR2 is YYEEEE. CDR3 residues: CASGRTLSSYNEQFF. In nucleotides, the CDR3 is TGTGCCAGCGGACGGACTTTGAGCTCCTACAATGAGCAGTTCTTC.

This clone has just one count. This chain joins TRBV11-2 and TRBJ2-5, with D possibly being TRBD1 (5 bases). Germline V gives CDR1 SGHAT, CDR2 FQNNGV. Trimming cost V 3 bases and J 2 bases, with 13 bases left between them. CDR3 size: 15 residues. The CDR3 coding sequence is TGTGCCAGCAGCTTGGGATTCCAGGGTCAAGAGACCCAGTACTTC. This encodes CASSLGFQGQETQYF.

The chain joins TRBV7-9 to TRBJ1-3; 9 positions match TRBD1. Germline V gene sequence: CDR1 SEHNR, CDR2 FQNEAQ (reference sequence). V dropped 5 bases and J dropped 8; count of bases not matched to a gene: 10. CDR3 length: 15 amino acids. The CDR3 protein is CASSRTGEIDYTIYF. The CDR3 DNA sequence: TGTGCCAGCAGCAGGACAGGGGAAATTGATTACACCATATATTTT.

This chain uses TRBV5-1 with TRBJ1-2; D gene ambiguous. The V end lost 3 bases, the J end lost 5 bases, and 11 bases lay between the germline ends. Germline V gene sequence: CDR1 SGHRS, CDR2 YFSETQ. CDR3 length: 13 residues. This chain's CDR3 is CASSSPPDYGYTF. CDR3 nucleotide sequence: TGCGCCAGCAGCTCGCCCCCCGATTATGGCTACACCTTC.

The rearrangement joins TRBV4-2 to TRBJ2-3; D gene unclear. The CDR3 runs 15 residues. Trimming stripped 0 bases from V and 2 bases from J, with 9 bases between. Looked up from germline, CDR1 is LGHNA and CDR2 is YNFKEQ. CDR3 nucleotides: TGTGCCAGCAGCCAAGACAGCCAGACCACAGATACGCAGTATTTT. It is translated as CASSQDSQTTDTQYF.

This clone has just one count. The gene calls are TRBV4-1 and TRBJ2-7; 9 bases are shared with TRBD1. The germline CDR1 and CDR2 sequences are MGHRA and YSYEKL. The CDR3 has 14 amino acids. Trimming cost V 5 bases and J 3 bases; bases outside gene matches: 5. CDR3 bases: TGCGCCAGCAGCGTAGGACAGGGGTACTACGAGCAGTACTTC. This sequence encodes CASSVGQGYYEQYF.

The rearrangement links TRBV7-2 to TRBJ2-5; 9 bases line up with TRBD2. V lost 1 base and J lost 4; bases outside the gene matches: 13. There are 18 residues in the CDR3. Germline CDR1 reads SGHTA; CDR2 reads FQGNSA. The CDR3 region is CASSLGMAGGPYPETQYF. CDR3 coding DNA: TGTGCCAGCAGCTTAGGGATGGCGGGGGGGCCATATCCAGAGACCCAGTACTTC.

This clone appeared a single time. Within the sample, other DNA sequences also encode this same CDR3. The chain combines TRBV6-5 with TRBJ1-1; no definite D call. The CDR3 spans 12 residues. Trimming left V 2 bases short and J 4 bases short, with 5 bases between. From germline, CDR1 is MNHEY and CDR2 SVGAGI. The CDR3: CASSYGGTEAFF. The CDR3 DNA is TGTGCCAGCAGTTACGGAGGCACTGAAGCTTTCTTT.

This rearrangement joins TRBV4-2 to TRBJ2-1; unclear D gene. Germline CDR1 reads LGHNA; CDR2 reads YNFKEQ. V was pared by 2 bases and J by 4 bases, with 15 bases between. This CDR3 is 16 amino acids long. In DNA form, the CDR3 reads TGTGCCAGCAGCCAACAATTAGCTTACCCTTACAATGAGCAGTTCTTC. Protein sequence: CASSQQLAYPYNEQFF.

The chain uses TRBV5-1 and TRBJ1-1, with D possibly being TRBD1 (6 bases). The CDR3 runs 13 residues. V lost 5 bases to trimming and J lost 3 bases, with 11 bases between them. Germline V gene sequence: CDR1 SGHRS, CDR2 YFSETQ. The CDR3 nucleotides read TGCGCCAGCAGGGGCAACAGGGACACTGAAGCTTTCTTT. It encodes CASRGNRDTEAFF.

CDR3 amino acids: CASSPSAVEQFF. In DNA form, the CDR3 reads TGTGCCAGCAGCCCCTCGGCGGTTGAGCAGTTCTTC. The chain uses TRBV7-9 and TRBJ2-1; no clear D. CDR3 length: 12 residues. From germline, CDR1 is SEHNR and CDR2 FQNEAQ (reference sequence). V was pared by 5 bases and J by 9 bases, with 11 bases between.